One and the same sample provided the 13 T cell receptor beta chains below, sequenced in a study of CD8+CD57+ T cells in acquired aplastic anemia. Previously, flow cytometry had revealed CD8+CD57+ cell expansion in the patients chosen for sequencing. According to the study, genomic DNA was the template for TCR beta VDJ and CDR3 profiling. TCRdb passed the reads through MiXCR, listing each CDR3 protein once. The profile covers about 160,000 distinct CDR3 sequences, with 71% appearing a single time and around 45% taken by the ten largest. Sequencing was performed on sorted CD4+, CD8+, or CD8+CD57+ T cells (not recorded which) from PBMCs. These receptors originate from a human donor with aplastic anemia.

This chain joins TRBV5-5 and TRBJ2-7; no definite D call. This CDR3 spans 14 amino acids. Germline values: CDR1 SGHKS, CDR2 YYEKEE (reference sequence). Trimming stripped 0 bases from V and 0 bases from J, with 7 bases between. The CDR3 DNA reads as TGTGCCAGCAGCTTGGTGCGGAACTCCTACGAGCAGTACTTC. Its protein product is CASSLVRNSYEQYF.

In this sample, this clonotype turned up a few times. V gene TRBV20-1 combines with J gene TRBJ2-7, with 8 bases identical to TRBD2. This CDR3 comprises 13 residues. Germline V lookup: CDR1 DFQATT, CDR2 SNEGSKA (reference sequence). V lost 6 bases to trimming and J lost 4 bases; unmatched junction nucleotides: 8. The CDR3 coding sequence is TGCAGTGCCCTCGGGGGGGTACAATACGAGCAGTACTTC. Translating gives CSALGGVQYEQYF.

This clonotype was seen a few times. The chain combines TRBV10-3 with TRBJ2-7, with unresolved D. The germline V and J ends were trimmed by 2 bases and 0 bases, with 8 bases remaining between them. The CDR3 length is 14 residues. Germline CDR1 ENHRY, CDR2 SYGVKD. The CDR3 DNA is TGTGCCATCAGTGAGGGTGCAAGCTCCTACGAGCAGTACTTC. Protein sequence: CAISEGASSYEQYF.

This chain links TRBV12-5 with TRBJ2-5; D gene uncertain. Per the germline V gene, CDR1 is LGHNT and CDR2 is FRNRAP. This CDR3 spans 13 amino acids. Trimming shortened V by 2 bases and J by 2 bases, and 6 bases separated the two germline ends. The CDR3, as DNA: TGTGCTAGTGGTTTGCGCATACAAGAGACCCAGTACTTC. Protein sequence: CASGLRIQETQYF.

The V gene is TRBV7-2, the J gene TRBJ1-1; D gene ambiguous. This CDR3 spans 15 amino acids. With 0 bases removed from V and 1 base from J, the gap between germline ends came to 9 bases. Looked up from germline, CDR1 is SGHTA and CDR2 is FQGNSA. The CDR3 is CASSLAIGRNTEAFF. DNA of the CDR3: TGTGCCAGCAGCTTAGCTATAGGACGGAACACTGAAGCTTTCTTT.

This clonotype appeared a few times. At one end, the junction sequence differs from germline, possibly due to a read error. V usage is TRBV7-7 and J usage is TRBJ2-7; 7 bases align to TRBD2. There are 13 residues in the CDR3. Germline V CDR1 and CDR2: SSHAT, FNYEAQ (reference sequence). The chain's CDR3 is CASSPKLRGEQYF. DNA for the CDR3: TGTGCTAGCAGCCCAAAGTTGCGGGGGGAGCAGTACTTC. Looking up the rest from reference TRBV7-7 and TRBJ2-7 gives the full variable domain: GAGVSQSPRYKVTKRGQDVTLRCDPISSHATLYWYQQALGQGPEFLTYFNYEAQPDKSGLPSDRFSAERPEGSISTLTIQRTEQRDSAMYRCASSPKLRGEQYFGPGTRLTVT.

This rearrangement joins TRBV7-9 to TRBJ2-1; D unclear. The CDR3 runs to 12 residues. Germline V lookup: CDR1 SEHNR, CDR2 FQNEAQ (reference sequence). The V end lost 1 base, the J end lost 6 bases, and 4 bases lay between the germline ends. The CDR3 region is CASSLEANEQFF. As DNA, the CDR3 is TGTGCCAGCAGCTTAGAAGCCAATGAGCAGTTCTTC.

This rearrangement joins TRBV20-1 to TRBJ2-7, with 9 positions matching TRBD1. CDR3 length: 13 amino acids. Germline trimming cut 6 bases from V and 2 bases from J; bases unmatched to any gene: 5. Germline CDR1 DFQATT, CDR2 SNEGSKA (reference sequence). This CDR3 reads CSARDRVTYEQYF. The CDR3 nucleotides are TGCAGTGCGCGGGACAGGGTAACCTACGAGCAGTACTTC.

This sequence joins TRBV5-1 and TRBJ2-1; 12 nucleotides line up with TRBD2. With V trimmed by 1 base and J by 4 bases, 6 bases remained unmatched. This CDR3 is 17 amino acids long. From germline, CDR1 is SGHRS and CDR2 YFSETQ. In nucleotides, the CDR3 is TGCGCCAGCAGCTTGAGACAGGGACTAGCGGGTTACAATGAGCAGTTCTTC. Translated, it gives CASSLRQGLAGYNEQFF.

The chain's CDR3 is CASRSTGTSTDTQYF. In nucleotides, the CDR3 is TGCGCCAGCAGATCCACGGGGACTAGCACAGATACGCAGTATTTT. The chain is built from TRBV5-1 and TRBJ2-3; a possible D gene is TRBD2 (6 bases). The length of the CDR3 is 15 residues. The V gene's germline CDR1 is SGHRS and CDR2 YFSETQ. V shed 5 bases and J shed 0 bases, with 13 bases lying between them.

J is TRBJ2-7 and V is TRBV14; D remains ambiguous. V was pared by 2 bases and J by 5 bases, with 4 bases between. The CDR3 loop spans 11 amino acids. Germline CDR1 reads SGHDN; CDR2 reads FVKESK. The CDR3 loop is CASSQYHEQYF. CDR3 DNA sequence: TGTGCCAGCAGCCAATACCACGAGCAGTACTTC.

This clonotype was picked up one time. This sequence joins TRBV10-3 and TRBJ2-1, with a weak D call TRBD1 (6 bases). The germline V and J ends were trimmed by 6 bases and 9 bases, with 15 bases remaining between them. This CDR3 region has 13 residues. The V gene's germline CDR1 is ENHRY and CDR2 SYGVKD. The CDR3 sequence: CAIRGPSRGEQFF. The CDR3 nucleotides read TGTGCCATCAGGGGACCCAGCAGGGGTGAGCAGTTCTTC.

This clonotype has more than one count but fewer than ten. The chain couples TRBV7-3 to TRBJ2-7; TRBD1 aligns across 11 bases. Germline CDR1 and CDR2: SGHTA and FQGTGA. The junction had 4 bases not matched to a gene; V was cut back by 4 bases and J by 2 bases. The CDR3 extends over 15 amino acids. CDR3 sequence reads: CASSSGTGGPYEQYF. Written as DNA, the CDR3 is TGTGCCAGCAGCTCCGGGACAGGGGGACCCTACGAGCAGTACTTC.